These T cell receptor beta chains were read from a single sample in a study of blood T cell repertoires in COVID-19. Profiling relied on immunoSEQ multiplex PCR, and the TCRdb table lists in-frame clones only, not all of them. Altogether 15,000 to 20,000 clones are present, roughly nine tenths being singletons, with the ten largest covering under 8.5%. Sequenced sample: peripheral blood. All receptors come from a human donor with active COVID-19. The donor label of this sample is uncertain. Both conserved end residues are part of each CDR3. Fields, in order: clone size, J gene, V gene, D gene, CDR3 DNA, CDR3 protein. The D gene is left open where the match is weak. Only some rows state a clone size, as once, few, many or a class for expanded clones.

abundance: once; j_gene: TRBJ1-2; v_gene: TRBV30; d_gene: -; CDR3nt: TGTGCCTGCCAAGCACAGGGCTGGTATGGCTACACCTTC; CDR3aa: CACQAQGWYGYTF
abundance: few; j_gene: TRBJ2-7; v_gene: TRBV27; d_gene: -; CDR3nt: TGTGCCAGCAGTTTGGGCAGTCCCTACGAGCAGTACTTC; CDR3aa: CASSLGSPYEQYF
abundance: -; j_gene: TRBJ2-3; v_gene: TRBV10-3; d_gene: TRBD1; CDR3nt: TGTGCCATCAGTCCCCTTGGACAGGGCCGGGGAACAGATACGCAGTATTTT; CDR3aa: CAISPLGQGRGTDTQYF
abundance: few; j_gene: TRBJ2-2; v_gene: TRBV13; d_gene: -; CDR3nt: TGTGCCAGCAGCCAAAGGGGGACCCCCGACGGGGAGCTGTTTTTT; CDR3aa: CASSQRGTPDGELFF
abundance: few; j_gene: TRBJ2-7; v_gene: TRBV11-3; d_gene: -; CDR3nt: TGTGCCAGCAGCTCCCGCCGGGGTGGCTACGAGCAGTACTTC; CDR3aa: CASSSRRGGYEQYF
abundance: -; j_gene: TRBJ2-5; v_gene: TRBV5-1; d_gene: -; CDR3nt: TGCGCCAGCAGCCGAGACAGAACGGAGACCCAGTACTTC; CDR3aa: CASSRDRTETQYF
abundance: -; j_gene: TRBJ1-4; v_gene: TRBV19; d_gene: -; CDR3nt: TGTGCCACCACGGACAAGACTAATGAAAAACTGTTTTTT; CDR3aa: CATTDKTNEKLFF
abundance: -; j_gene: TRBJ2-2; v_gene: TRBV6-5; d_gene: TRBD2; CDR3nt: TGTGCCAGCAGTTACTCGTCGATAGCGGGAGCCGGGGAGCTGTTTTTT; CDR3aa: CASSYSSIAGAGELFF
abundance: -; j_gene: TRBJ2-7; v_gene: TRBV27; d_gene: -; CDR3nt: TGTGCCAGCAGTCTAAAATTTTCCCCGTACGGTTACGAGCAGTACTTC; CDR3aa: CASSLKFSPYGYEQYF
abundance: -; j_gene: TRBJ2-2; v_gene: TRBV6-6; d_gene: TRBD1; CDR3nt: TGTGCCAGCAGCCGACAGGGCCCGCCCGGGGAGCTGTTTTTT; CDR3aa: CASSRQGPPGELFF
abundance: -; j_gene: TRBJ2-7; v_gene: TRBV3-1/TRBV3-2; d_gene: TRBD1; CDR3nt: TGTGCCAGCAGCCGCCGGACAGGGACCACCTACGAGCAGTACTTC; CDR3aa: CASSRRTGTTYEQYF
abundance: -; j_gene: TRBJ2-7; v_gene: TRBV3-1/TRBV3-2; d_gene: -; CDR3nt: TGTGCCAGCAGCCAAGACAACAGGTACGAGCAGTACTTC; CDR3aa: CASSQDNRYEQYF
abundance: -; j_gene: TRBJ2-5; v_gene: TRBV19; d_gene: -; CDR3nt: TGTGCCAGTAGTATCAGGGGTGAGACCCAGTACTTC; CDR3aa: CASSIRGETQYF
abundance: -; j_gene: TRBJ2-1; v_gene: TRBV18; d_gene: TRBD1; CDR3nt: TGTGCCAGCTCACCACCCCAGGGGGTCACCTACAATGAGCAGTTCTTC; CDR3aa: CASSPPQGVTYNEQFF
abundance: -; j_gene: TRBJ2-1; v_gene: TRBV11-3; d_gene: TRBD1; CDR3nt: TGTGCCAGCAGCCCAGGGGGCTCCTACAATGAGCAGTTCTTC; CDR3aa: CASSPGGSYNEQFF
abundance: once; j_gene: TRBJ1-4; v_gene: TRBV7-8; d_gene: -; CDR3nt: TGTGCCAGCAGCTCACAGGTCGAGTATGAAAAACTGTTTTTT; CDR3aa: CASSSQVEYEKLFF
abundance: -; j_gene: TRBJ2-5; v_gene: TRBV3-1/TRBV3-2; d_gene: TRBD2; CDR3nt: TGTGCCAGCAGCCCCCACAGCGGGAGTGGCGAGACCCAGTACTTC; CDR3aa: CASSPHSGSGETQYF